This T cell receptor (beta chain) was identified during a study of blood T cell repertoires in COVID-19. Study in general: Acute and convalescent COVID-19 specimens originated in the United States, Italy and Spain. From T cells, B-cell-depleted T cells, or PBMCs came the material, which was cDNA or gDNA.

In the authors' workflow: Researchers report that nucleated cell counts were estimated from reference gene primer amplification. Profiling relied on immunoSEQ multiplex PCR, and the TCRdb table lists in-frame clones only, not all of them. V and J calls and clone size follow that table, whereas D and trimming were derived from the DNA. The data show 150,000 to 200,000 clones, 70% to 85% seen once. Trimming at V came to 8 bases and at J to 4 bases, leaving 8 bases not matched to a gene. CDR3 size: 14 residues. Germline lookup yields CDR1 LNHDA and CDR2 SQIVND (reference sequence). Specimen: peripheral blood. The receptor was derived from a woman older than 75 with acute or convalescent COVID-19. The rearrangement links TRBV19 to TRBJ2-7; 10 bases map to TRBD1. CDR3 bases: TGTGCCAGTTCGATCGGGACAGGGGCTTACGAGCAGTACTTC. It specifies CASSIGTGAYEQYF.